This T cell receptor beta chain was captured by sequencing in a study of metastatic and nonmetastatic thyroid tumors. About the study: Patients with malignant and benign thyroid disease provided blood and tumor or nodule tissue, whose repertoires were compared.

There are many counts of this clone. Authors' methods: Across clinicopathological groups, CDR3 differences served as the basis for building a distant-metastasis classifier for papillary thyroid cancer. Via MiXCR, TCRdb re-called the PCR reads. The V and J calls come from TCRdb's annotation, not from the publication. The table records roughly 93,000 clones, approximately 12% of them present only once. There are 14 residues in the CDR3. V dropped 6 bases and J dropped 1; count of bases not matched to a gene: 0. The germline V gene encodes CDR1 MNHNS and CDR2 SASEGT. Thyroid surgery had not been preceded by any treatment in any patient.

The genes are TRBV6-1 and TRBJ2-2; 9 nucleotides align to TRBD2. Source material: blood. This receptor was taken from a female donor with papillary thyroid cancer or a benign thyroid nodule (not recorded which). Some clones in this sample may be carry-over from other donors' samples. The CDR3 DNA reads as TGTGCCAGCAGGACTAGCGGGAACACCGGGGAGCTGTTTTTT. Amino acids: CASRTSGNTGELFF.